This T cell receptor (beta chain) was sequenced for a study of OX40 agonist ivuxolimab in advanced cancers. Looking at the study overall: The dose of intravenous ivuxolimab that patients received every 2 weeks ranged from 0.01 to 10 mg/kg. Antecedent anti-PD-1, anti-PD-L1 or anti-CTLA-4 therapy was permissible, with roughly 36% having received some. Two cutaneous melanoma patients and one hepatocellular carcinoma patient, three in all, had partial responses. Study-wide results and caveats: Dosing at 0.1 to 3.0 mg/kg was accompanied by clonal expansion of CD4+ and CD8+ blood T cells by week 6.

A word on this clone: The target antigen is unknown.

Germline-derived CDR1 and CDR2 are MDHEN and SYDVKM. Trimming cost V 6 bases and J 4 bases; bases outside gene matches: 14. This CDR3 comprises 16 residues. Generated by immunoSEQ multiplex PCR, the TCRdb table keeps only in-frame clones and is missing some. Of about 140,000 clones listed, approximately 90% are singletons. The sequence was obtained from an adult with an advanced solid tumor such as melanoma, head and neck, liver or kidney cancer. This sample comprised CD4+ or CD8+ T cells sorted from blood, obtained in a trial of the OX40 agonist ivuxolimab. The rearrangement uses TRBV28 and TRBJ1-1, with TRBD1 matching over 7 bases. The CDR3 bases are TGTGCCAGCAGCGCCAGGACACCGACAGGGACCACTGAAGCTTTCTTT. It encodes CASSARTPTGTTEAFF.